This T cell receptor beta chain appears in the sequencing data of a study of response to subunit inactivated influenza vaccine. In this sample, this clonotype turned up a few times. In TCRdb, the RT-PCR reads were re-called with MiXCR into one record per CDR3 protein. The data hold some 570,000 distinct CDR3 sequences, with roughly 10% observed a single time. V lost 5 bases to trimming and J lost 3 bases, with 11 bases between them. Germline CDR1 reads DFQATT; CDR2 reads SNEGSKA (reference sequence). The CDR3 is 13 residues long. These same records also appear under a second study, on T cells expressing NK-cell markers. Turning to that study: In generating TCR beta cDNA, 5'RACE template switching with UMIs was used. Sequencing of TCR beta repertoires drew on sorted CD3+CD56+NKG2C+, CD3+CD56+NKG2C- and CD3+CD56-NKG2C+ T cells. The dominant NKG2C+ clonotypes represented roughly 1.0-7.5% of CD8+ T cells in several donors. The CD3+CD56-NKG2C+ fraction of a handful of donors was likewise dominated by these clonotypes.

Sequencing was performed on PBMCs from blood, taken on the day of vaccination. This chain links TRBV20-1 with TRBJ2-1, with unresolved D. The sequence derives from a man over 45 who received an inactivated influenza vaccine. The CDR3 sequence: CSAPPEVYNEQFF. The CDR3 coding sequence is TGCAGTGCTCCACCCGAAGTCTACAATGAGCAGTTCTTC.